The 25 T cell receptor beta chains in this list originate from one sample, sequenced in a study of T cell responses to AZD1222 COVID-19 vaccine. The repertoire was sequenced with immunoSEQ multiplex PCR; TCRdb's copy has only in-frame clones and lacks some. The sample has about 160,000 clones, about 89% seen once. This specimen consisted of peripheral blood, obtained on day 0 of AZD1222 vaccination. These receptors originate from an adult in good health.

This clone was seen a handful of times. Here the CDR3 DNA reads TGTGCCAGCAGCATCTACAGGGTTACGAACACCGGGGAGCTGTTTTTT. It specifies CASSIYRVTNTGELFF. This sequence joins TRBV7-8 and TRBJ2-2, with a tentative D call TRBD1 (6 bases). The V gene's germline CDR1 is SGHVS and CDR2 FQNEAQ. The CDR3 totals 16 residues. V was clipped by 5 bases and J by 0 bases, with 13 bases between them.

CDR3 in DNA: TGTGCCAGCACCGATACAGGGAAAGGCGCCTACAATGAGCAGTTCTTC. This translates into CASTDTGKGAYNEQFF. The chain joins TRBV7-6 to TRBJ2-1; TRBD1 might be the D (6 bases). The CDR3 has 16 residues. Germline CDR1 and CDR2: SGHVS and FNYEAQ. Trimming took 7 bases from V and 2 from J, leaving 18 bases between them.

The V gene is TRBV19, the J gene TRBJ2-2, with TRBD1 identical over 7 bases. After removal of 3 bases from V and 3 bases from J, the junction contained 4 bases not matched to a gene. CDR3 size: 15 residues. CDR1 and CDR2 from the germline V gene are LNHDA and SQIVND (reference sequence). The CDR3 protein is CASSIIDRDTGELFF. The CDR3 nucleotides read TGTGCCAGTAGTATTATCGACAGGGACACCGGGGAGCTGTTTTTT.

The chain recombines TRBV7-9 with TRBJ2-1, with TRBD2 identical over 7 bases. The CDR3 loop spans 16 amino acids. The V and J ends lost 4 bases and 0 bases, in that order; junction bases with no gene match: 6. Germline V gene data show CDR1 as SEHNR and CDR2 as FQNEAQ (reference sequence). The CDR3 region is CASSSRGGSSYNEQFF. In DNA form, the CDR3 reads TGTGCCAGCAGCTCTCGTGGCGGGAGCTCCTACAATGAGCAGTTCTTC.

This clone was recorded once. The CDR3: CASSFPRSGELFF. Here the CDR3 DNA reads TGTGCCAGCAGCTTCCCGCGGTCCGGGGAGCTGTTTTTT. The chain uses TRBV7-2 and TRBJ2-2, with D uncertain. CDR3 size: 13 residues. V was pared by 3 bases and J by 6 bases, with 8 bases between. Germline V gene data show CDR1 as SGHTA and CDR2 as FQGNSA.

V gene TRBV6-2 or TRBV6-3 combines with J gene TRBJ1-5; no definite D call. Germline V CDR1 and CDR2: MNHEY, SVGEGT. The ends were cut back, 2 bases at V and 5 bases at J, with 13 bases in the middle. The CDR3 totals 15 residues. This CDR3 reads CASSYEGPGYQPQHF. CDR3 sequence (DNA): TGTGCCAGCAGTTACGAGGGCCCCGGGTATCAGCCCCAGCATTTT.

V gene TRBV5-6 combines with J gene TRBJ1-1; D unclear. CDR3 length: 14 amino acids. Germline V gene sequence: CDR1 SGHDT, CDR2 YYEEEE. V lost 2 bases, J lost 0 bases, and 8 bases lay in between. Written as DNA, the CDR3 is TGTGCCAGCAGCTTTAGAGGAATGAACACTGAAGCTTTCTTT. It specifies CASSFRGMNTEAFF.

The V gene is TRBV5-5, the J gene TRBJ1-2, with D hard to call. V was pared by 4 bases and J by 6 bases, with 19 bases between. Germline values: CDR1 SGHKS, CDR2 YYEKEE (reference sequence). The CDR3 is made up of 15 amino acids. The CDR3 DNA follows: TGTGCCAGCAGCCCTTATCCTGGGGAAGCGCATGGCTACACCTTC. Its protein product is CASSPYPGEAHGYTF.

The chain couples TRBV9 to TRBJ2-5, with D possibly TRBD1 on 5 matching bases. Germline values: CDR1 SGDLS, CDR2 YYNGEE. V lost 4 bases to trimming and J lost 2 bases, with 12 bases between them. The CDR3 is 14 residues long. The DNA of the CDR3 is TGTGCCAGCAGCCCCGACAGCTTTCAAGAGACCCAGTACTTC. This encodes CASSPDSFQETQYF.

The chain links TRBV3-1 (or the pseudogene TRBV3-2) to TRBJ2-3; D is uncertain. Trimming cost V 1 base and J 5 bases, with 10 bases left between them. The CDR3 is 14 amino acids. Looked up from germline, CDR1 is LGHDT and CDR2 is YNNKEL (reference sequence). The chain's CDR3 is CASSQGNQGDTQYF. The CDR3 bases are TGTGCCAGCAGCCAAGGGAACCAAGGAGATACGCAGTATTTT.

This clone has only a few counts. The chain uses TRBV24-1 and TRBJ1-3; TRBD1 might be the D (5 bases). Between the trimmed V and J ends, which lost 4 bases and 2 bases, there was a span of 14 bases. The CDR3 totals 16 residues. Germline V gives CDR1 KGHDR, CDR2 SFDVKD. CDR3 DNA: TGTGCCACCAGTGACGGGGACTCCTATGCTGGAAACACCATATATTTT. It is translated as CATSDGDSYAGNTIYF.

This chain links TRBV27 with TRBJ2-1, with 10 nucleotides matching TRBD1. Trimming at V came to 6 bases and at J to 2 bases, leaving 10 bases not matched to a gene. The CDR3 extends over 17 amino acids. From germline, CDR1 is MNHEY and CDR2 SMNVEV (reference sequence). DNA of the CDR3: TGTGCCAGCAGACTCGAACCGGGACAGGGGCCCTACAATGAGCAGTTCTTC. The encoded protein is CASRLEPGQGPYNEQFF.

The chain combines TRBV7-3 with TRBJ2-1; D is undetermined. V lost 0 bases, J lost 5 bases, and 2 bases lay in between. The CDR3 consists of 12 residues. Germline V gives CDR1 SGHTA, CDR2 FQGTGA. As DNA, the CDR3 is TGTGCCAGCAGCTTAACGGACAATGAGCAGTTCTTC. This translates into CASSLTDNEQFF.

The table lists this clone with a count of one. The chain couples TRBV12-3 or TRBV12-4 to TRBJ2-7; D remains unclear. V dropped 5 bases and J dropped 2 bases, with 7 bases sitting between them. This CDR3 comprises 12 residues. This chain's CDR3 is CASSAYPYEQYF. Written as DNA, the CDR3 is TGTGCCAGCAGTGCCTATCCCTACGAGCAGTACTTC.

The DNA of the CDR3 is TGTGCCAGCAGCTTTAGGGGGAATCACGACAATGAGCAGTTCTTC. This encodes CASSFRGNHDNEQFF. V usage is TRBV7-3 and J usage is TRBJ2-1; D is possibly TRBD1 (6 bases). Trimming cost V 3 bases and J 5 bases, with 14 bases left between them. The CDR3 covers 15 residues. Germline values: CDR1 SGHTA, CDR2 FQGTGA. Full variable domain (missing parts from reference TRBV7-3 and TRBJ2-1): GAGVSQTPSNKVTEKGKYVELRCDPISGHTALYWYRQSLGQGPEFLIYFQGTGAADDSGLPNDRFFAVRPEGSVSTLKIQRTERGDSAVYLCASSFRGNHDNEQFFGPGTRLTVL.

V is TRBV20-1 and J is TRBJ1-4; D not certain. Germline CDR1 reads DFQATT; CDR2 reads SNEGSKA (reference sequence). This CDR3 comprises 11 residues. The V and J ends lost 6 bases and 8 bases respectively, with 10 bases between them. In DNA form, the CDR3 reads TGCAGTGCACCCTCGGGGGAAAAACTGTTTTTT. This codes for CSAPSGEKLFF.

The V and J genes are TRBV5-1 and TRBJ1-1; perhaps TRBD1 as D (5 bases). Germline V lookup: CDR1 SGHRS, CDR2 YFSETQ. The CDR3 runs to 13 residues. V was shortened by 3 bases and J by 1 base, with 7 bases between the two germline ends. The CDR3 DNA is TGCGCCAGCAGCTGGGGGTCGAACACTGAAGCTTTCTTT. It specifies CASSWGSNTEAFF.

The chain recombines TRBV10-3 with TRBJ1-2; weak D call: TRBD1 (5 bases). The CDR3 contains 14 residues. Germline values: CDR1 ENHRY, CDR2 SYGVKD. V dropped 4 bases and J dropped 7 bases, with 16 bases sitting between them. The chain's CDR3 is CAISAQGPLGGYTF. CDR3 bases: TGTGCCATCAGTGCCCAGGGCCCCCTGGGTGGCTACACCTTC.

The CDR3 is CASSLVDLSVEQYF. The CDR3 DNA reads as TGCGCCAGCAGCTTGGTCGATCTATCGGTCGAGCAGTACTTC. The chain links TRBV5-1 to TRBJ2-7; no definite D call. The V gene lost 0 bases and the J gene lost 6 bases, with 13 bases spanning the gap. Per germline, CDR1 SGHRS and CDR2 YFSETQ. The CDR3 is made up of 14 amino acids.

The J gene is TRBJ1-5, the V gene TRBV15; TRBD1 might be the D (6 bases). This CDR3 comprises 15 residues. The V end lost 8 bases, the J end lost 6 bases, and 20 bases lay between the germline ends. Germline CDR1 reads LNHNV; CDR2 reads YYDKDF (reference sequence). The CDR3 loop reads CATSRKQGEVQPQHF. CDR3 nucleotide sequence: TGTGCCACCTCGCGAAAACAGGGAGAGGTTCAGCCCCAGCATTTT. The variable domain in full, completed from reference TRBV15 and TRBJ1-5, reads DAMVIQNPRYQVTQFGKPVTLSCSQTLNHNVMYWYQQKSSQAPKLLFHYYDKDFNNEADTPDNFQSRRPNTSFCFLDIRSPGLGDTAMYLCATSRKQGEVQPQHFGDGTRLSIL.

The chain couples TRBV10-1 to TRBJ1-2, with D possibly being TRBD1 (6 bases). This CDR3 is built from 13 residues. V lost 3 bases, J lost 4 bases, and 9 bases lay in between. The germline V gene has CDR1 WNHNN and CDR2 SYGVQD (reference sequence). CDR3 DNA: TGCGCCAGCAGTGACAGGGGCGGCTATGGCTACACCTTC. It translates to CASSDRGGYGYTF.

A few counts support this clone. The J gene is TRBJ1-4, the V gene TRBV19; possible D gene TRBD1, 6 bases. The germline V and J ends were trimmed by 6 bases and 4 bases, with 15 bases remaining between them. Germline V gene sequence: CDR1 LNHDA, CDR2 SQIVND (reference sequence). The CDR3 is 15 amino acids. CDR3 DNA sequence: TGTGCCAGTAGCCTCCGTGGACAGCTTAATGAAAAACTGTTTTTT. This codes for CASSLRGQLNEKLFF.

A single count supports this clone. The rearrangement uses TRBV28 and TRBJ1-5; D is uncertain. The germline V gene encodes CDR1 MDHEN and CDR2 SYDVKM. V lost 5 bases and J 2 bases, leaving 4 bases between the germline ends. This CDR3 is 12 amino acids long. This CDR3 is CASSEGNQPQHF. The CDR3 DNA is TGTGCCAGCAGTGAAGGCAATCAGCCCCAGCATTTT.

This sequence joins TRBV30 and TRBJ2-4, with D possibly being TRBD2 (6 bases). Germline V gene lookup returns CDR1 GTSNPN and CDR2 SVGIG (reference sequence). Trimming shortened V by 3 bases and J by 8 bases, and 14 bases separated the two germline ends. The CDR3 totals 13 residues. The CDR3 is CAWRGGWRDIQYF. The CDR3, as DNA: TGTGCCTGGAGGGGTGGCTGGAGGGACATTCAGTACTTC.

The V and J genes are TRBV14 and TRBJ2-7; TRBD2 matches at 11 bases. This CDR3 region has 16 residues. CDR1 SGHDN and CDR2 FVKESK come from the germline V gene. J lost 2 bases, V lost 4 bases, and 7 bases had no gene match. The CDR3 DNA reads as TGTGCCAGCAGCCTCCCGACTAGCGGGGTGACCTACGAGCAGTACTTC. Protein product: CASSLPTSGVTYEQYF.